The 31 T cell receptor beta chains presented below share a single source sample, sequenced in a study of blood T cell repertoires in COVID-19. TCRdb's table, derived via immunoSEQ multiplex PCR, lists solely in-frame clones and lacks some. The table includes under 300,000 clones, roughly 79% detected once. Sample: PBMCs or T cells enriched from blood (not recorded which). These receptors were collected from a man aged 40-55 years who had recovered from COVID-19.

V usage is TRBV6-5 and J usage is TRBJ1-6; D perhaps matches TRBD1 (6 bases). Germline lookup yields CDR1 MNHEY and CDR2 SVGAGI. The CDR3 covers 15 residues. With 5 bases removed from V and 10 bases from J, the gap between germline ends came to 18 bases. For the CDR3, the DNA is TGTGCCAGCAGTAACCGGGACAACTTAGGGTCACCCCTCCACTTT. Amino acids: CASSNRDNLGSPLHF.

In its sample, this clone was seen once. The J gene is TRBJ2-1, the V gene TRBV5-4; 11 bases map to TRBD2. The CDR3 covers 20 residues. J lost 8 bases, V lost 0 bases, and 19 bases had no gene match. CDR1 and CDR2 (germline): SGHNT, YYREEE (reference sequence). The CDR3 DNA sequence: TGTGCCAGCAGCTTGGCCCCGGGACAGGGACTCGGACTAGCGGGTGATGAGCAGTTCTTC. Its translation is CASSLAPGQGLGLAGDEQFF.

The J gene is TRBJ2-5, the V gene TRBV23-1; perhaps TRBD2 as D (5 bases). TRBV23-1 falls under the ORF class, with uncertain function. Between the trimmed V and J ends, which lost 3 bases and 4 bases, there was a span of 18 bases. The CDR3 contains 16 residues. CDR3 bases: TGCGCCAGCAGTCAGGCAGCGGACGGGAACCGAGAGACCCAGTACTTC. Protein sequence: CASSQAADGNRETQYF.

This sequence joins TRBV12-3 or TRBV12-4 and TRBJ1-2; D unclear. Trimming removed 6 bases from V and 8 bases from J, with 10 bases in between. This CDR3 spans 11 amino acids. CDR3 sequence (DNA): TGTGCCAGCAGCCGGAGGAGAGGCTACACCTTC. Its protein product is CASSRRRGYTF.

CDR3 loop: CASSLGGTGFRELFF. The CDR3 nucleotides read TGTGCCAGCAGCTTAGGCGGGACAGGGTTCCGGGAGCTGTTTTTT. The chain is built from TRBV7-2 and TRBJ2-2, with TRBD1 identical over 9 bases. Germline CDR1 and CDR2: SGHTA and FQGNSA. The trim removed 1 base at V and 9 bases at J, leaving 6 bases unmatched. The CDR3 runs 15 residues. Drawing the rest from reference TRBV7-2 and TRBJ2-2, the complete variable domain is GAGVSQSPSNKVTEKGKDVELRCDPISGHTALYWYRQSLGQGLEFLIYFQGNSAPDKSGLPSDRFSAERTGGSVSTLTIQRTQQEDSAVYLCASSLGGTGFRELFFGEGSRLTVL.

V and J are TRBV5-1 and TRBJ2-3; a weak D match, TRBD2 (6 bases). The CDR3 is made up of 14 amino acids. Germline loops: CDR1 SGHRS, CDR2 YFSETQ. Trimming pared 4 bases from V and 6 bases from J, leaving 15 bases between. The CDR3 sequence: CASSLLAGLDTQYF. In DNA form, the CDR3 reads TGCGCCAGCAGCCTACTTGCGGGGCTGGATACGCAGTATTTT.

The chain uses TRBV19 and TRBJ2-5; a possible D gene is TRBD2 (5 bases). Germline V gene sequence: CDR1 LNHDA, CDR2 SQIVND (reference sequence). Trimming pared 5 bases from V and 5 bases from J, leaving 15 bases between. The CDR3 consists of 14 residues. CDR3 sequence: CASSLTDWKETQYF. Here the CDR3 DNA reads TGTGCCAGTAGTCTCACGGACTGGAAGGAGACCCAGTACTTC.

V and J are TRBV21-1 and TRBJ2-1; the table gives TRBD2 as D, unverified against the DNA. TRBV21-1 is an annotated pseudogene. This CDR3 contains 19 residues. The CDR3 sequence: CASSKAAVRGASSYNEQFF. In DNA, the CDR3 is TGTGCCAGCAGCAAAGCAGCAGTGCGGGGGGCGAGCTCCTACAATGAGCAGTTCTTC.

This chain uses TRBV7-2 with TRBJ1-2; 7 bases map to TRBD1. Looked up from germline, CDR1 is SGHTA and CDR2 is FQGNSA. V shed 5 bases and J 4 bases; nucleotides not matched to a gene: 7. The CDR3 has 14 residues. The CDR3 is CASSPRQGRYGYTF. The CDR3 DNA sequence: TGTGCCAGCAGCCCTAGACAGGGCCGCTATGGCTACACCTTC.

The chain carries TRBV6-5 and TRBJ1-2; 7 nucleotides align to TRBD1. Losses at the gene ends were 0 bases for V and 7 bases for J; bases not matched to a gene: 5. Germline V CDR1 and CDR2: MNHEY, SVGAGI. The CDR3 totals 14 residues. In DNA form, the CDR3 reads TGTGCCAGCAGTTACTCCGGGACAGTGACTGGCTACACCTTC. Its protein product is CASSYSGTVTGYTF.

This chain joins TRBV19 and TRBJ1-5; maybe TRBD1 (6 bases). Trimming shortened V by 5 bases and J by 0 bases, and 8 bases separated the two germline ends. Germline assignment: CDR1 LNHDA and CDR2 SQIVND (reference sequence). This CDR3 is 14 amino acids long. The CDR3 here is CASSARGSNQPQHF. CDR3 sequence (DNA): TGTGCCAGTAGTGCCAGGGGTAGCAATCAGCCCCAGCATTTT.

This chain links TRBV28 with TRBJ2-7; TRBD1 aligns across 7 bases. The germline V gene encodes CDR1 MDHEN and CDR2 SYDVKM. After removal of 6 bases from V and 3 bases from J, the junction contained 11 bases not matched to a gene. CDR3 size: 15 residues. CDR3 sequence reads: CASSSAGTEFYEQYF. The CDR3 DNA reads TGTGCCAGCAGCTCGGCCGGGACAGAATTCTACGAGCAGTACTTC.

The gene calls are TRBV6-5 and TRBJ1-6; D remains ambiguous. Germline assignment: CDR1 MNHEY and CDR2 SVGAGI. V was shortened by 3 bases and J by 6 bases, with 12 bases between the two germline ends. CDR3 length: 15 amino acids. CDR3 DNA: TGTGCCAGCAGTTATCAGAGGCGGGTTAATTCACCCCTCCACTTT. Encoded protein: CASSYQRRVNSPLHF.

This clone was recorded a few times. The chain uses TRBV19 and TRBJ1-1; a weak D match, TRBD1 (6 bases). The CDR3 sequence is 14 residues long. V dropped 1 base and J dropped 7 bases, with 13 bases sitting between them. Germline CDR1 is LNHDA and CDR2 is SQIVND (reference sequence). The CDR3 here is CASSIVPRGGEAFF. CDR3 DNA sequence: TGTGCCAGTAGTATAGTCCCCAGGGGCGGTGAAGCTTTCTTT.

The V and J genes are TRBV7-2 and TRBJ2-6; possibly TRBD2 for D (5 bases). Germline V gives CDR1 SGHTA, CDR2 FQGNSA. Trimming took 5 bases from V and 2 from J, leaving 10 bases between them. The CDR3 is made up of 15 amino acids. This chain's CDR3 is CASSGGQPGANVLTF. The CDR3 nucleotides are TGTGCCAGCAGCGGAGGCCAACCTGGGGCCAACGTCCTGACTTTC.

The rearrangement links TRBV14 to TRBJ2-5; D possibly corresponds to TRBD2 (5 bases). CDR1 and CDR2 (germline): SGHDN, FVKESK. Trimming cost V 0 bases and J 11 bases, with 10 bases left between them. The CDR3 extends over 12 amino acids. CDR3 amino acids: CASSQDTRVQYF. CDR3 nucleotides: TGTGCCAGCAGCCAAGATACTAGGGTGCAGTACTTC.

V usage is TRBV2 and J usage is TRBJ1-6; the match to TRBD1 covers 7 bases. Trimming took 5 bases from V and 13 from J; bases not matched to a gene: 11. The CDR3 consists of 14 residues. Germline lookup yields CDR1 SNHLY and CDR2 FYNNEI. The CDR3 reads CASSPDRSGVPLHF. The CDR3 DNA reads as TGTGCCAGCAGTCCGGACAGGAGTGGGGTCCCCCTCCACTTT.

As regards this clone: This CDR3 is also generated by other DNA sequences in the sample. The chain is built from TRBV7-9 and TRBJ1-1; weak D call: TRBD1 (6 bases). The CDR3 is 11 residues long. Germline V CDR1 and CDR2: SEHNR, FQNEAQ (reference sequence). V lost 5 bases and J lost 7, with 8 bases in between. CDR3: CASSLQGEAFF. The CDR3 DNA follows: TGTGCCAGCAGCCTACAGGGTGAAGCTTTCTTT.

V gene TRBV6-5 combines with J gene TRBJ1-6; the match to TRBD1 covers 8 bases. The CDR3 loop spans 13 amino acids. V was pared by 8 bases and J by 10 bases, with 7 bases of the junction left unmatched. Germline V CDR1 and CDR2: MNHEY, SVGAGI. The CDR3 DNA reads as TGTGCCAGCTTGGACAGGGCGGGCTCACCCCTCCACTTT. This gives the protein CASLDRAGSPLHF.

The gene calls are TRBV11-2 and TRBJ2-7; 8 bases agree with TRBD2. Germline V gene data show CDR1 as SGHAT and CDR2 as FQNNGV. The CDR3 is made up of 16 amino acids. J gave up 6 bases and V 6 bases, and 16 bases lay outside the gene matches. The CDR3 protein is CASRTTRSGRRGEQYF. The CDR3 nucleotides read TGTGCCAGCAGAACCACTAGGAGCGGGAGAAGGGGCGAGCAGTACTTC.

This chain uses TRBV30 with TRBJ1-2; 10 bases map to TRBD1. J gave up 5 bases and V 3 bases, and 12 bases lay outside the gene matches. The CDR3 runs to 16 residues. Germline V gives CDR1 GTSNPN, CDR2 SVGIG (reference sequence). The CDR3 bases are TGTGCCTGGAGAACCAAGCGGGGGACAGGGGTTTATGGCTACACCTTC. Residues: CAWRTKRGTGVYGYTF.

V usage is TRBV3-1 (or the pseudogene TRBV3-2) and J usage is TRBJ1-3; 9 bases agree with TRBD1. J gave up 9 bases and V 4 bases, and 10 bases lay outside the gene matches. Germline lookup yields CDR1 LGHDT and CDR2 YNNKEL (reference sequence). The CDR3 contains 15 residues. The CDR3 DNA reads TGTGCCAGCAGCCCGTCTCCCGGGACAGGGCCCACCATATATTTT. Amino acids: CASSPSPGTGPTIYF.

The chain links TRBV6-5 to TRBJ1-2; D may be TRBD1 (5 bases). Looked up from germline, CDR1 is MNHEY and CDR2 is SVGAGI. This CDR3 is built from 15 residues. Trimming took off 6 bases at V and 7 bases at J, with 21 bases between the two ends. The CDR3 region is CASSFDLSRDSGYTF. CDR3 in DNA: TGTGCCAGCAGCTTCGATTTATCGCGGGACTCTGGCTACACCTTC.

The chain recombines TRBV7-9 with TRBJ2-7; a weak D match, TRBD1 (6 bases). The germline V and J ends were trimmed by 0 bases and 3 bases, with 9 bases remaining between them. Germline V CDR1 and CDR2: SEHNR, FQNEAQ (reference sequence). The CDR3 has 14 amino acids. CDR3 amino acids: CASSLAAGDYEQYF. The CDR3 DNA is TGTGCCAGCAGCTTAGCGGCAGGGGACTACGAGCAGTACTTC. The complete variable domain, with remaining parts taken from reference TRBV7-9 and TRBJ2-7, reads DTGVSQNPRHKITKRGQNVTFRCDPISEHNRLYWYRQTLGQGPEFLTYFQNEAQLEKSRLLSDRFSAERPKGSFSTLEIQRTEQGDSAMYLCASSLAAGDYEQYFGPGTRLTVT.

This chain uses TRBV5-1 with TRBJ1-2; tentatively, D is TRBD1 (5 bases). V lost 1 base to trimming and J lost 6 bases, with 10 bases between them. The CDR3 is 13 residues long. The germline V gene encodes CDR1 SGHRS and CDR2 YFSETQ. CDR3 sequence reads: CASSLLTVDGYTF. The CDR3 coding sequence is TGCGCCAGCAGCTTGCTGACAGTCGATGGCTACACCTTC.

The CDR3 DNA reads as TGTGCCAGCTTGGACAGGGGGACTGAAGCTTTCTTT. It yields the protein CASLDRGTEAFF. The chain couples TRBV2 to TRBJ1-1; 10 nucleotides align to TRBD1. J was trimmed by 5 bases and V by 8 bases; bases with no gene match: 2. The CDR3 runs 12 residues. Germline V gene data show CDR1 as SNHLY and CDR2 as FYNNEI.

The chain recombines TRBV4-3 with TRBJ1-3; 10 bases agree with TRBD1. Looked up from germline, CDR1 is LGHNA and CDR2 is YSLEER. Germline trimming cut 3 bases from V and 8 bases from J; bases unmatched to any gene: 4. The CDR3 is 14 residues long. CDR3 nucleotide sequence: TGCGCCAGCAGCCACCCCGGGACAGGGGACACCATATATTTT. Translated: CASSHPGTGDTIYF.

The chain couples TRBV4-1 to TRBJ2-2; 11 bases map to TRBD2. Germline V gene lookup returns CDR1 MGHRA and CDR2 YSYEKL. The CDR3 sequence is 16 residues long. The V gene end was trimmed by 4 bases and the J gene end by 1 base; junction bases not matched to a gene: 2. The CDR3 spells CASSRLAGMNTGELFF. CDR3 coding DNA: TGCGCCAGCAGCCGACTAGCGGGGATGAACACCGGGGAGCTGTTTTTT.

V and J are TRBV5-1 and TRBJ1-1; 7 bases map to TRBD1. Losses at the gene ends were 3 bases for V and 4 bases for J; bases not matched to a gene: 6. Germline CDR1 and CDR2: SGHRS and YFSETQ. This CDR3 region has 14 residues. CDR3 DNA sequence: TGCGCCAGCAGCTGGGGTACAGGGGCCACTGAAGCTTTCTTT. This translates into CASSWGTGATEAFF.

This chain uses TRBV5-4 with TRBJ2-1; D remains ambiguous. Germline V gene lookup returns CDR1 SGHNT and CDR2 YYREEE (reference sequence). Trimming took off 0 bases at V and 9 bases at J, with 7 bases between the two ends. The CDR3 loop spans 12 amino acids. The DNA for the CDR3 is TGTGCCAGCAGCTTGGCTGAGGCTGAGCAGTTCTTC. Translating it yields CASSLAEAEQFF.

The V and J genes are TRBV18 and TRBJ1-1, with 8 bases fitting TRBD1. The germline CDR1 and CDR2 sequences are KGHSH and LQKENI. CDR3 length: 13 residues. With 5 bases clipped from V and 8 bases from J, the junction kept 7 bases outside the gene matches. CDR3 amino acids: CASSVGQGNEAFF. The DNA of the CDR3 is TGTGCCAGCTCAGTAGGACAGGGAAACGAAGCTTTCTTT.